One sample yielded the 30 T cell receptor beta chains listed below, sequenced in a study of control samples from healthy donors and cancer patients. Profiled with immunoSEQ multiplex PCR; TCRdb holds only in-frame clones, not every one. The sample holds roughly 100,000 clones, about 91% seen once. Sequenced sample: blood. These receptors originate from a man aged 25 to 45 in good health.

The CDR3 sequence: CASSESTEYEQYF. CDR3 nucleotide sequence: TGCGCCAGCAGTGAGTCAACAGAATACGAGCAGTACTTC. The chain recombines TRBV10-1 with TRBJ2-7, with no clear D. Between the trimmed V and J ends, which lost 0 bases and 4 bases, there was a span of 7 bases. CDR1 and CDR2 (germline): WNHNN, SYGVQD (reference sequence). This CDR3 has 13 amino acids.

The rearrangement links TRBV28 to TRBJ1-2; 10 bases are a match to TRBD1. V shed 1 base, J shed 6 bases, and the junction held 5 bases outside the gene matches. From germline, CDR1 is MDHEN and CDR2 SYDVKM. The CDR3 consists of 15 residues. Here the CDR3 DNA reads TGTGCCAGCAGTTTATCGGGGACAGGGGTAGATGGCTACACCTTC. Amino acid sequence: CASSLSGTGVDGYTF.

This CDR3 reads CASSGALVTEAFF. Here the CDR3 DNA reads TGTGCCAGCAGCGGGGCTTTGGTCACTGAAGCTTTCTTT. This sequence joins TRBV2 and TRBJ1-1; D may be TRBD1 (5 bases). The germline V gene encodes CDR1 SNHLY and CDR2 FYNNEI. The ends were cut back, 6 bases at V and 4 bases at J, with 12 bases in the middle. This CDR3 has 13 residues.

Points on this clone: Mismatch with germline at one junction end may stem from a read error. This rearrangement joins TRBV19 to TRBJ2-7; 7 bases line up with TRBD1. The CDR3 has 14 residues. In germline, CDR1 is LNHDA, CDR2 SQIVND (reference sequence). Written as DNA, the CDR3 is TGTGCCAGCAGTAAGACAGGGAACTCCTACGAGCAGTACTTC. Translation gives CASSKTGNSYEQYF.

The J gene is TRBJ2-3, the V gene TRBV25-1; 13 bases are shared with TRBD2. The V gene's germline CDR1 is MGHDK and CDR2 SYGVNS. Trimming cost V 7 bases and J 4 bases; bases outside gene matches: 5. The CDR3 length is 15 residues. This CDR3 is CASIGLAGVADTQYF. CDR3 DNA: TGTGCCAGCATCGGACTAGCGGGAGTCGCAGATACGCAGTATTTT.

The chain combines TRBV12-3 or TRBV12-4 with TRBJ2-6; no reliable D call. The V gene lost 8 bases and the J gene lost 0 bases, with 5 bases spanning the gap. The length of the CDR3 is 13 residues. CDR3 loop: CASGDSGANVLTF. CDR3 nucleotide sequence: TGTGCCAGCGGGGACTCTGGGGCCAACGTCCTGACTTTC.

This chain links TRBV11-2 with TRBJ2-7; 7 bases align to TRBD1. Germline assignment: CDR1 SGHAT and CDR2 FQNNGV. This CDR3 is built from 15 residues. The J segment lost 0 bases and the V segment lost 5 bases, leaving 7 bases of the junction unmatched. The CDR3 bases are TGTGCCAGCAGCCCAGACAGGGAACGCTCCTACGAGCAGTACTTC. It specifies CASSPDRERSYEQYF.

V and J are TRBV7-2 and TRBJ2-7; a possible D gene is TRBD1 (5 bases). This CDR3 has 13 residues. V was shortened by 2 bases and J by 5 bases, with 10 bases between the two germline ends. Germline CDR1 and CDR2: SGHTA and FQGNSA. For the CDR3, the DNA is TGTGCCAGCAGCTTATTCAGGGTCCACGAGCAGTACTTC. Translating it yields CASSLFRVHEQYF.

The V call is TRBV24-1, the J call TRBJ2-5; no clear D. V shed 7 bases and J shed 2 bases, with 7 bases lying between them. The germline gives CDR1 KGHDR, CDR2 SFDVKD. The CDR3 runs to 12 residues. CDR3 region: CATRGPQETQYF. The CDR3 nucleotides are TGTGCCACCAGGGGCCCTCAAGAGACCCAGTACTTC.

This chain links TRBV2 with TRBJ2-3; possible D gene TRBD2, 6 bases. This CDR3 comprises 13 residues. V lost 8 bases, J lost 6 bases, and 15 bases lay in between. The germline V gene encodes CDR1 SNHLY and CDR2 FYNNEI. The CDR3 loop reads CASSPGSLDTQYF. For the CDR3, the DNA is TGTGCCAGCTCACCCGGGAGTTTGGATACGCAGTATTTT. Supplemented by reference TRBV2 and TRBJ2-3, the full variable domain reads EPEVTQTPSHQVTQMGQEVILRCVPISNHLYFYWYRQILGQKVEFLVSFYNNEISEKSEIFDDQFSVERPDGSNFTLKIRSTKLEDSAMYFCASSPGSLDTQYFGPGTRLTVL.

This clone was seen once. The V gene is TRBV19, the J gene TRBJ2-7; perhaps TRBD2 as D (6 bases). With 1 base removed from V and 3 bases from J, the gap between germline ends came to 10 bases. Germline V gives CDR1 LNHDA, CDR2 SQIVND (reference sequence). The CDR3 has 14 amino acids. The DNA for the CDR3 is TGTGCCAGTAGTATAGCGGGAGCGGACTACGAGCAGTACTTC. It codes for CASSIAGADYEQYF.

This chain uses TRBV6-5 with TRBJ1-4; 11 positions match TRBD1. This CDR3 has 15 amino acids. From germline, CDR1 is MNHEY and CDR2 SVGAGI. The J segment lost 11 bases and the V segment lost 7 bases, leaving 12 bases of the junction unmatched. The CDR3 sequence: CASIARGGQGDKLFF. CDR3 DNA: TGTGCCAGCATCGCCCGGGGGGGACAGGGGGATAAACTGTTTTTT.

The genes are TRBV13 and TRBJ2-7, with 8 bases lining up with TRBD1. The germline V gene encodes CDR1 PRHDT and CDR2 FYEKMQ (reference sequence). CDR3 size: 18 residues. Trimming took 0 bases from V and 4 from J; bases not matched to a gene: 14. The DNA for the CDR3 is TGTGCCAGCAGCTTAGGGAGACGACAGGCAGGGGGCTTTTACGAGCAGTACTTC. It encodes CASSLGRRQAGGFYEQYF.

V is TRBV11-1 and J is TRBJ2-5, with 9 bases identical to TRBD1. Trimming removed 3 bases from V and 0 bases from J; junction bases left unmatched: 5. The CDR3 runs to 16 residues. Germline V gene lookup returns CDR1 SGHAT and CDR2 FQDESV (reference sequence). The DNA for the CDR3 is TGTGCCAGCAGCTTCCCGGGACAGGGCTACCAAGAGACCCAGTACTTC. Protein: CASSFPGQGYQETQYF.

This chain joins TRBV5-1 and TRBJ2-2; the match to TRBD1 covers 7 bases. The V gene's germline CDR1 is SGHRS and CDR2 YFSETQ. With V trimmed by 5 bases and J by 7 bases, 14 bases remained unmatched. This CDR3 is 16 amino acids long. CDR3 nucleotides: TGCGCCAGCAGACCTGGGACAGCCACAGGCTACGGGGAGCTGTTTTTT. This translates into CASRPGTATGYGELFF. The variable domain in full, with the rest retrieved from reference TRBV5-1 and TRBJ2-2, is KAGVTQTPRYLIKTRGQQVTLSCSPISGHRSVSWYQQTPGQGLQFLFEYFSETQRNKGNFPGRFSGRQFSNSRSEMNVSTLELGDSALYLCASRPGTATGYGELFFGEGSRLTVL.

The chain has TRBV11-1 and TRBJ2-2; D is possibly TRBD1 (5 bases). The CDR3 is 15 residues long. The germline V gene encodes CDR1 SGHAT and CDR2 FQDESV (reference sequence). The ends were cut back, 2 bases at V and 7 bases at J, with 14 bases in the middle. The DNA for the CDR3 is TGTGCCAGCAGCTTAAGGCAGGGAATCTTCGGGGAGCTGTTTTTT. Translated, it gives CASSLRQGIFGELFF.

In its sample, this clone was seen once. This chain connects TRBV7-2 to TRBJ2-7; 7 bases match TRBD2. This CDR3 spans 13 amino acids. The germline V gene encodes CDR1 SGHTA and CDR2 FQGNSA. The V and J ends lost 5 bases and 4 bases, in that order; junction bases with no gene match: 5. CDR3: CASSGRAMYEQYF. For the CDR3, the DNA is TGTGCCAGCAGCGGGAGGGCCATGTACGAGCAGTACTTC.

This chain joins TRBV12-3 or TRBV12-4 and TRBJ1-1; D remains unclear. This CDR3 contains 13 residues. Between the trimmed V and J ends, which lost 3 bases and 2 bases, there was a span of 7 bases. The CDR3, as DNA: TGTGCCAGCAGTTTCACAGTTAACACTGAAGCTTTCTTT. This gives the protein CASSFTVNTEAFF.

CDR3 amino acids: CASSLQVADLSGELFF. As DNA, the CDR3 is TGTGCCAGCAGCCTCCAGGTAGCGGATTTGTCCGGGGAGCTGTTTTTT. The rearrangement uses TRBV13 and TRBJ2-2; D might be TRBD2 (6 bases). CDR1 PRHDT and CDR2 FYEKMQ come from the germline V gene (reference sequence). The CDR3 consists of 16 residues. Trimming cost V 5 bases and J 6 bases, with 19 bases left between them.

The CDR3 sequence: CAIVARAMTYEQYF. The DNA of the CDR3 is TGTGCCATAGTAGCAAGGGCCATGACGTACGAGCAGTACTTC. This sequence joins TRBV2 and TRBJ2-7; D gene unclear. The CDR3 is 14 amino acids. Looked up from germline, CDR1 is SNHLY and CDR2 is FYNNEI. V was pared by 10 bases and J by 4 bases, with 20 bases between.

This clone was detected a few times. Other DNA sequences in this sample translate to the same CDR3. The chain joins TRBV7-2 to TRBJ1-2; TRBD1 is a possible D gene (6 bases). Looked up from germline, CDR1 is SGHTA and CDR2 is FQGNSA. There are 13 residues in the CDR3. V was clipped by 5 bases and J by 8 bases, with 15 bases between them. CDR3 DNA: TGTGCCAGCAGCCTTCTGGGGGCTGGCGGCTACACCTTC. Translation gives CASSLLGAGGYTF.

This clone has only a few counts. The chain has TRBV4-1 and TRBJ2-5; no firm D call. Trimming stripped 1 base from V and 2 bases from J, with 14 bases between. The CDR3 length is 16 residues. Germline CDR1 is MGHRA and CDR2 is YSYEKL. CDR3 nucleotides: TGCGCCAGCAGCCAAGTTCGGGCTGGCATGCAAGAGACCCAGTACTTC. Protein sequence: CASSQVRAGMQETQYF.

This chain links TRBV7-9 with TRBJ2-7; 8 nucleotides agree with TRBD1. The V segment lost 7 bases and the J segment 4 bases; nucleotides outside the gene matches: 12. Germline V gives CDR1 SEHNR, CDR2 FQNEAQ (reference sequence). The CDR3 sequence is 15 residues long. The CDR3 sequence is CASMNPGTGRYEQYF. The CDR3 nucleotides are TGTGCCAGCATGAACCCCGGGACAGGCCGATACGAGCAGTACTTC.

The chain joins TRBV19 to TRBJ2-7; D might be TRBD1 (6 bases). The CDR3 is made up of 14 amino acids. CDR1 and CDR2 from the germline V gene are LNHDA and SQIVND (reference sequence). Trimming pared 3 bases from V and 0 bases from J, leaving 9 bases between. The CDR3 spells CASSITGNSYEQYF. CDR3 DNA: TGTGCCAGTAGTATTACAGGGAACTCCTACGAGCAGTACTTC.

This sequence joins TRBV12-3 or TRBV12-4 and TRBJ1-2, with TRBD1 identical over 7 bases. CDR3 length: 11 residues. With 7 bases clipped from V and 5 bases from J, the junction kept 1 base outside the gene matches. CDR3 in DNA: TGTGCCAGCACAGGGGGGTATGGCTACACCTTC. Protein sequence: CASTGGYGYTF.

CDR3 nucleotide sequence: TGTGCCAGCAGCCAAGTGGGGGGGATCGGGGCCAACGTCCTGACTTTC. It encodes CASSQVGGIGANVLTF. This chain links TRBV14 with TRBJ2-6; 7 positions agree with TRBD2. V trimming: 1 base; J trimming: 4 bases; junction bases outside the gene matches: 4. The germline V gene has CDR1 SGHDN and CDR2 FVKESK. There are 16 residues in the CDR3.

The rearrangement uses TRBV19 and TRBJ2-1; 7 positions agree with TRBD2. Trimming removed 7 bases from V and 4 bases from J; junction bases left unmatched: 16. The CDR3 has 17 amino acids. Germline V gene data show CDR1 as LNHDA and CDR2 as SQIVND (reference sequence). For the CDR3, the DNA is TGTGCCAGTACAAGGATTCCGGGGCGGGAGAAGTACAATGAGCAGTTCTTC. Its protein product is CASTRIPGREKYNEQFF.

This clone was counted a single time. The J gene is TRBJ1-5, the V gene TRBV28, with unresolved D. Trimming took off 1 base at V and 6 bases at J, with 7 bases between the two ends. CDR1 and CDR2 (germline): MDHEN, SYDVKM. The CDR3 covers 13 residues. In DNA, the CDR3 is TGTGCCAGCAGTTTATTTTCAGGTCAGCCCCAGCATTTT. Its protein is CASSLFSGQPQHF.

The gene calls are TRBV4-1 and TRBJ2-5; the D is unclear. This CDR3 is 14 amino acids long. The germline V gene encodes CDR1 MGHRA and CDR2 YSYEKL. V was trimmed by 2 bases and J by 3 bases, leaving 10 bases between them. CDR3 coding DNA: TGCGCCAGCAGCCAACTACCACTCAAAGAGACCCAGTACTTC. The encoded protein is CASSQLPLKETQYF.

The V gene is TRBV28, the J gene TRBJ1-4; D call uncertain. Germline assignment: CDR1 MDHEN and CDR2 SYDVKM. V was trimmed by 6 bases and J by 7 bases, leaving 9 bases between them. The CDR3 is 12 amino acids. CDR3 nucleotides: TGTGCCAGCAGCTACCTCGGTGAAAAACTGTTTTTT. Translation gives CASSYLGEKLFF.